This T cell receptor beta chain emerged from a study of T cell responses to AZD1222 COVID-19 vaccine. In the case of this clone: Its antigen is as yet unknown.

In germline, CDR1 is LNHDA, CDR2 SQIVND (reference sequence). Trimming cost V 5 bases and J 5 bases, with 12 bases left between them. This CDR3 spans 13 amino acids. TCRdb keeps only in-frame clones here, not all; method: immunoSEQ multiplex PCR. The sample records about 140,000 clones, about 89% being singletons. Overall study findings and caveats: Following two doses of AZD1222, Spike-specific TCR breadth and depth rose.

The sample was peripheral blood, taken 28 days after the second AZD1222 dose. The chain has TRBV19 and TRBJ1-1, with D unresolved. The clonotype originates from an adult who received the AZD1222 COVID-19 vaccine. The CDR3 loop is CASSPTVRTEAFF. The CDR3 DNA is TGTGCCAGTAGTCCCACTGTTAGGACTGAAGCTTTCTTT.